This T cell receptor beta chain comes out of a study of blood T cell repertoires in COVID-19. Study background: Whether acute or convalescent, the COVID-19 samples came from the United States, Italy and Spain. T cells, B-cell-depleted T cells, or PBMCs provided the cDNA or gDNA that served as material.

Original processing notes: Nucleated cell counts were estimated from reference gene primer amplification. Clones were sequenced by immunoSEQ multiplex PCR, and TCRdb holds only the in-frame ones, with some missing. Clonal size and the V and J genes are those of that table, whereas D and trimming came from the DNA. Among 75,000 to 95,000 clones, 85% were seen once, and the ten largest hold approximately 20%. The source is a man aged 80 or over with active or convalescent COVID-19. The sample consisted of peripheral blood.

The CDR3 loop is CASSGSLRGAFF. DNA for the CDR3: TGCGCCAGCTCCGGGTCCCTTCGAGGAGCTTTCTTT. The chain is built from TRBV10-1 and TRBJ1-1; D is undetermined. Germline loops: CDR1 WNHNN, CDR2 SYGVQD (reference sequence). V was pared by 8 bases and J by 10 bases, with 17 bases between. The CDR3 extends over 12 amino acids.